One sample yielded the 7 T cell receptor beta chains listed below, sequenced in a study of tissue T cells after allogeneic stem cell transplantation. Clones were sequenced by immunoSEQ multiplex PCR, and TCRdb holds only the in-frame ones, with some missing. The data contain 8,000 to 10,000 clones, approximately 59% of them singletons. Sequenced material: tissue from the ileum, taken at autopsy. The receptors stem from a woman aged 18 to 55 with breast cancer.

The genes are TRBV6-2 or TRBV6-3 and TRBJ2-7; D remains unclear. V lost 5 bases and J 3 bases, leaving 17 bases between the germline ends. Per the germline V gene, CDR1 is MNHEY and CDR2 is SVGEGT. The CDR3 contains 15 residues. The CDR3, as DNA: TGTGCCAGCAGTCTTTCCCGACCTAACTACTACGAGCAGTACTTC. This codes for CASSLSRPNYYEQYF.

The chain links TRBV10-3 to TRBJ1-4; D might be TRBD1 (5 bases). Per germline, CDR1 ENHRY and CDR2 SYGVKD. V lost 0 bases and J lost 8, with 13 bases in between. There are 15 residues in the CDR3. CDR3 nucleotides: TGTGCCATCAGTGAGTCCGGGGCGGCAGAAGAAAAACTGTTTTTT. Protein product: CAISESGAAEEKLFF.

The genes are TRBV5-6 and TRBJ1-6, with 7 bases aligning to TRBD1. The ends lost 4 bases at V and 7 bases at J; junction bases unmatched: 17. This CDR3 is 18 amino acids long. Germline V lookup: CDR1 SGHDT, CDR2 YYEEEE. The CDR3 protein is CASSHRPHRTGFNSPLHF. DNA of the CDR3: TGTGCCAGCAGCCACCGACCACACAGGACAGGATTCAATTCACCCCTCCACTTT.

The CDR3 sequence: CASSLSTGGTTNEKLFF. As DNA, the CDR3 is TGTGCCAGCAGTTTATCCACAGGGGGTACAACTAATGAAAAACTGTTTTTT. The chain employs TRBV28 and TRBJ1-4; 8 bases are a match to TRBD1. The V and J ends lost 1 base and 0 bases, in that order; junction bases with no gene match: 4. This CDR3 is 17 amino acids long. Germline V gives CDR1 MDHEN, CDR2 SYDVKM.

The chain is built from TRBV4-3 and TRBJ1-1; D is undetermined. V lost 0 bases, J lost 14 bases, and 16 bases lay in between. This CDR3 has 13 amino acids. Germline CDR1 LGHNA, CDR2 YSLEER. The CDR3 DNA is TGCGCCAGCAGCCAAGATGGGGAGAGAGGTGTGTTCTTT. Its translation: CASSQDGERGVFF.

This chain connects TRBV6-5 to TRBJ2-7; perhaps D is TRBD1 or TRBD2 (6 bases each). Germline V gives CDR1 MNHEY, CDR2 SVGAGI. Trimming stripped 2 bases from V and 8 bases from J, with 16 bases between. The CDR3 is 14 residues long. As DNA, the CDR3 is TGTGCCAGCAGTTACCCCGGGGGACAACACCAGCAGTACTTC. It codes for CASSYPGGQHQQYF.

The V call is TRBV6-2 or TRBV6-3, the J call TRBJ2-2; D is perhaps TRBD2 (6 bases). V dropped 6 bases and J dropped 7 bases, with 18 bases sitting between them. The CDR3 sequence is 15 residues long. Germline CDR1 MNHEY, CDR2 SVGEGT. The DNA for the CDR3 is TGTGCCAGCAGCCCCCAGGCGGGGATTCTCGGGGAGCTGTTTTTT. Its translation is CASSPQAGILGELFF.